Reported below is one T cell receptor (beta chain). No cognate antigen has been identified for it. No base quality information exists; no much larger clone differs at one position. The immunoSEQ Assay was used to sequence TCR beta CDR3 regions from DNA. The original pipeline was this. To compute T cell density, TCR beta template counts were normalized to usable DNA, which was estimated by amplifying housekeeping genes. Using the preseqR package, richness was estimated by extrapolating to 120,000 templates for tissue samples and 400,000 templates for PBMC samples. Clonality was taken to be one minus Pielou's evenness. Differential abundance testing on productive amino-acid clonotypes, with a minimum total count of 5 and an alpha of 0.1, was used to identify tissue-enriched TCRs. Repertoire overlap between compartments was quantified with the Jaccard Index and Morisita Overlap Index. GLIPH clustered TCR beta CDR3s with public tetramer-defined viral CDR3s; viral motifs required at least three viral sequences plus V-gene enrichment. TCRdb's version of the immuneACCESS table is confined to in-frame rearrangements and falls short of the full clone set. An unresolved V gene accounts for under half of the shortfall where checked; the remainder is of unknown origin. That table gives V, J and clone size, and the DNA gave D and trimming. This sample holds 25,000 to 30,000 clones; about four fifths were observed only once. Approximately 5.7% of the sample goes to the ten largest clones.

The data derive from a study of T cells in localized non-small cell lung cancer (TCRdb year 2020). Some background on the complete study: T cell repertoires of more than 200 early-stage NSCLC patients were analyzed, with tumors being compared against uninvolved tumor-adjacent lungs. The mean age of the NSCLC patients was roughly 70 years, with 120 to 150 men and nearly 110 women. The cohort was made up of around 250 treatment-naive NSCLC patients whose localized lung tumors had been resected. Overall results and qualifications from the work: Uninvolved tumor-adjacent lung showed the highest T cell clonality, higher than tumor, which suggests more focused antigenic responses in the uninvolved tumor-adjacent lung. Because the study design was exploratory, TCR variables were selected using unadjusted p-values without false-discovery rate correction. Of the top 100 tumor clones, a median of roughly 56 were detected in paired uninvolved adjacent lung; some 28 were also among that lung's top 100. Multi-region tumor sequencing was not performed, so intratumor heterogeneity could not be excluded. Higher T cell density in blood was associated with longer overall survival, whereas higher clonality in adjacent lung was associated with shorter survival.

Spanning cysteine to phenylalanine, the CDR3 consists of 16 amino acids. Only CDR3 DNA is held: 48 bases, read in frame from base 1. At diagnosis, peripheral blood, uninvolved tumor-adjacent lung and tumor were collected and were preserved as a mix of fresh-frozen and FFPE material. For TCR repertoire profiling, blood samples were analyzed in the form of peripheral blood mononuclear cells. The sequence joins TRBV21-1 to TRBJ2-2; no DNA check was done on the table's D call, TRBD2. TRBV21-1 is described as a pseudogene. The specimen comprised peripheral blood mononuclear cells, sampled before any cancer treatment. This clonotype was sampled from a man aged 40-75 years with stage III lung adenocarcinoma. The sequenced DNA: TGTGCCAGCAGCAAAGCTCCTAGCTCGGGTACCGGGGAGCTGTTTTTT. The translation is CASSKAPSSGTGELFF.